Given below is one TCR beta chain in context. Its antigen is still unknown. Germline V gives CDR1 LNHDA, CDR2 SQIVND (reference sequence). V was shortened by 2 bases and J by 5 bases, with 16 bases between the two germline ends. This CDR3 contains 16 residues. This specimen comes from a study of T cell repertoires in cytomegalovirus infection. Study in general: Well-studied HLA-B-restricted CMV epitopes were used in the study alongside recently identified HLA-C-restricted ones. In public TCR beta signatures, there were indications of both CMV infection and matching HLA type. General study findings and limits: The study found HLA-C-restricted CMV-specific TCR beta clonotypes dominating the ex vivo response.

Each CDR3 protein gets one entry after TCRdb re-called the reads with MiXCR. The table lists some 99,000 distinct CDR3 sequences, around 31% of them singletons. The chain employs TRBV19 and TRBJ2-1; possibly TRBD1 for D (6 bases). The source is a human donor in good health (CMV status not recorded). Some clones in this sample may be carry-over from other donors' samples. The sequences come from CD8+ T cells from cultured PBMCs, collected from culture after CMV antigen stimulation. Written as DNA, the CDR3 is TGTGCCAGTAGTATATGGGACACAGGCACCCACAATGAGCAGTTCTTC. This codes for CASSIWDTGTHNEQFF.